This T cell receptor (beta chain) was recorded in a study of tumor-infiltrating lymphocytes in oesophageal squamous cell carcinoma. CDR3 length: 21 residues. TCRdb fed the reads into MiXCR, producing one record per CDR3 protein. The table includes more than 9,500 distinct CDR3 sequences, about three fifths detected once. The source is a female donor with esophageal squamous cell carcinoma. Sequences were obtained from blood. This chain connects TRBV12-3 or TRBV12-4 to TRBJ2-5, with 8 bases matching TRBD2. Near its end, the DNA agrees better with TRBJ2-1, so the J call may be wrong. The CDR3 loop is CASSTIRGGISGAVIYNEQFF. The CDR3 nucleotides read TGTGCCAGCAGTACGATTAGAGGGGGAATTAGCGGGGCAGTAATCTACAATGAGCAGTTCTTC.